At least ten counts were recorded for the clone carrying this T cell receptor (beta chain). The CDR3 extends over 14 amino acids. With 7 bases removed from V and 4 bases from J, the gap between germline ends came to 16 bases. Germline V gene lookup returns CDR1 SGHAT and CDR2 FQNNGV. One entry per CDR3 protein, called by TCRdb with MiXCR from the RT-PCR reads. The sample holds more than 550,000 distinct CDR3 sequences, 14% seen once. The rearrangement uses TRBV11-2 and TRBJ2-5; the D is unclear. The clonotype was recovered from a female donor in good health, serving as a healthy control. The sequenced sample was memory CD4+ T cells from blood. The CDR3 loop reads CASTQWDGSETQYF. CDR3 nucleotide sequence: TGTGCCAGCACCCAGTGGGATGGTTCAGAGACCCAGTACTTC.